The source of this T cell receptor (beta chain) is a study of T cells in Graves' hyperthyroidism and ophthalmopathy. This clonotype was picked up many times. Amplification targeted TCR beta CDR3 regions from RNA transcripts. The HTBI primer set drove a first-round RT-PCR of the TCR CDR3. Each CDR3 protein gets one entry after TCRdb re-called the multiplex PCR reads with MiXCR. The top ten hold roughly a tenth of the sample, which has hundreds of thousands of distinct CDR3 sequences, 11% to 15% seen once. The CDR3 sequence is 15 residues long. J lost 7 bases, V lost 5 bases, and 11 bases had no gene match.

This chain joins TRBV12-3 or TRBV12-4 and TRBJ1-3; TRBD1 matches 7 bases. Sample: blood. The sequence came from a woman aged 18-29 years with Graves' hyperthyroidism. CDR3: CASSRQGPKSNTIYF. The CDR3 DNA reads TGTGCCAGCAGTAGACAGGGCCCCAAGAGCAACACCATATATTTT.